The present TCR beta chain was sequenced within a study of cytomegalovirus exposure and HLA in healthy donors. Study details: Genotyping showed roughly 83% of over 350 donors falling in the Caucasian-associated ancestry cluster. Study-level findings and limits: A missense variant in DCLRE1C was later tied to TCR beta V- and J-gene trimming. A few chains linked to CMV were shown in vitro to be specific for CMV antigens. There were reportedly fewer N-insertions in an Asian-associated ancestry cluster than the roughly 670-donor mean, in a later analysis.

13 Jbeta primers and 60 Vbeta primers were used for the PCR. The protocol was immunoSEQ multiplex PCR, while the TCRdb copy is restricted to in-frame clones and leaves out a portion. Its table records 150,000 to 200,000 clones. As to this clone: Its antigen is as yet unknown.

The ends lost 0 bases at V and 5 bases at J; junction bases unmatched: 1. Germline lookup yields CDR1 GTSNPN and CDR2 SVGIG (reference sequence). The CDR3 is made up of 13 amino acids. V and J are TRBV30 and TRBJ2-3, with 8 bases matching TRBD1. The receptor comes from a woman aged 18-29 years in good health and CMV-seropositive. The specimen was PBMCs. The CDR3 region has the DNA TGTGCCTGGAGTGTAACAGGGGGAGATACGCAGTATTTT. Amino acids: CAWSVTGGDTQYF.